The 7 T cell receptor beta chains listed next were all sequenced from one sample in a study of a mutant IDH1 vaccine in newly diagnosed glioma (dated by TCRdb to the early 2020s). Read against the paper, the sample's time point label means: week 5, during vaccination. A 20-mer mutant IDH1 peptide at 300 micrograms in Montanide made up each vaccine dose, which was injected subcutaneously together with topical imiquimod. The antigens these receptors bind are not known. Libraries were constructed by the immunoSEQ multiplex PCR assay. As stored in TCRdb, this immuneACCESS dataset retains in-frame rearrangements with V and J assigned. A fraction of the clones does not appear; measured against another copy, unresolved V genes explain less than half of the discrepancy, and the remainder lacks a known reason. The sample records some 51,000 clones, around 80% of which are singletons. 1.5% to 2% of the sample comes from the top ten.

The sample in question was PBMCs, obtained from a glioma patient whose treatment included an IDH1 peptide vaccine. Source of these receptors: a middle-aged woman with glioma.

V gene TRBV30 combines with J gene TRBJ1-2, with TRBD1 identical over 7 bases. Germline assignment: CDR1 GTSNPN and CDR2 SVGIG (reference sequence). Trimming cost V 4 bases and J 6 bases; bases outside gene matches: 8. The CDR3 totals 13 residues. The CDR3 region is CAWTAGQADGYTF. As DNA, the CDR3 is TGTGCCTGGACGGCCGGACAGGCGGATGGCTACACCTTC.

The V gene is TRBV30, the J gene TRBJ1-6; a possible D gene is TRBD1 (5 bases). Germline values: CDR1 GTSNPN, CDR2 SVGIG (reference sequence). The CDR3 spans 12 residues. The CDR3 coding sequence is TGTGAGGGGCATCACTATAATTCACCCCTCCACTTT. Protein product: CEGHHYNSPLHF.

The chain couples TRBV10-3 to TRBJ1-1, with a weak D call TRBD1 (5 bases). The V and J ends lost 4 bases and 1 base respectively, with 13 bases between them. CDR1 is ENHRY, CDR2 SYGVKD, per germline. The CDR3 is 15 amino acids. CDR3 DNA: TGTGCCATCAGTGCACAACAGGCCACGAACACTGAAGCTTTCTTT. Translating it yields CAISAQQATNTEAFF.

The chain recombines TRBV19 with TRBJ2-5; 9 positions match TRBD2. V shed 3 bases, J shed 5 bases, and the junction held 7 bases outside the gene matches. The germline gives CDR1 LNHDA, CDR2 SQIVND (reference sequence). The CDR3 has 15 amino acids. The CDR3 region has the DNA TGTGCCAGTAGTATGAGGCTAGCGGGGAGGGAGACCCAGTACTTC. Its protein product is CASSMRLAGRETQYF.

The chain carries TRBV19 and TRBJ2-3; 11 bases map to TRBD2. This CDR3 comprises 14 residues. CDR1 and CDR2 (germline): LNHDA, SQIVND (reference sequence). The trim removed 8 bases at V and 3 bases at J, leaving 4 bases unmatched. CDR3 nucleotides: TGTGCCAGTTCTACTAGCGGGGGAACAGATACGCAGTATTTT. The encoded protein is CASSTSGGTDTQYF.

The V call is TRBV4-3, the J call TRBJ1-5; no clear D gene. With 1 base removed from V and 4 bases from J, the gap between germline ends came to 14 bases. The germline CDR1 and CDR2 sequences are LGHNA and YSLEER. This CDR3 is 16 amino acids long. CDR3 sequence reads: CASSQGYPTRNQPQHF. The CDR3 nucleotides read TGCGCCAGCAGCCAAGGGTACCCGACCCGTAATCAGCCCCAGCATTTT.

The chain combines TRBV2 with TRBJ1-6; D unresolved. The CDR3 covers 16 residues. The germline V gene has CDR1 SNHLY and CDR2 FYNNEI. Trimming removed 6 bases at V and 0 bases at J, with 12 bases between. The CDR3 protein is CASRKRGSSYNSPLHF. CDR3 sequence (DNA): TGTGCCAGCAGGAAGCGAGGGAGCTCCTATAATTCACCCCTCCACTTT.